This T cell receptor (beta chain) was captured in a study of blood T cell repertoires in COVID-19. Some clones are missing from TCRdb's copy, which holds only in-frame ones; the method was immunoSEQ multiplex PCR. The table lists approximately 200,000 clones, 82% of them singletons. CDR1 and CDR2 from the germline V gene are SQVTM and ANQGSEA. There are 13 residues in the CDR3. The trim removed 4 bases at V and 6 bases at J, leaving 6 bases unmatched. The sequencing sample was made of PBMCs or T cells enriched from blood (not recorded which). This TCR was recovered from a man in his forties who had recovered from COVID-19. The chain combines TRBV29-1 with TRBJ2-1, with TRBD1 matching over 7 bases. The chain's CDR3 is CSVVKGARNEQFF. CDR3 coding DNA: TGCAGCGTTGTAAAGGGGGCACGCAATGAGCAGTTCTTC.